This TCR beta chain was profiled in a study of PD-1 blockade in classical Hodgkin lymphoma. Sequencing used immunoSEQ multiplex PCR; TCRdb keeps in-frame clones, though not all of them. The sample records 65,000 to 95,000 clones, approximately 88% being singletons. Study-wide points: Lower baseline TCR diversity was reported for newly diagnosed patients than for healthy donors. Exclusion was the outcome for patients who began nivolumab under 1 year after ASCT.

Worth noting for this clone: Its antigen is undetermined.

Every single patient, without exception, relapsed after autologous stem cell transplantation, and brentuximab vedotin exposure varied. The sample was peripheral blood mononuclear cells (PBMCs), taken at baseline. This TCR came from a human donor with classical Hodgkin lymphoma.

This CDR3 reads CASSPGTSGLQETQYF. The CDR3 DNA sequence: TGTGCCAGCTCACCTGGGACTAGCGGCCTCCAAGAGACCCAGTACTTC. This chain connects TRBV18 to TRBJ2-5; the match to TRBD2 covers 11 bases. CDR1 is KGHSH, CDR2 LQKENI, per germline. The CDR3 contains 16 residues. The J segment lost 1 base and the V segment lost 3 bases, leaving 4 bases of the junction unmatched.